Listed here are 10 T cell receptor beta chains from one sample, sequenced in a study of T cell responses to AZD1222 COVID-19 vaccine. Sequenced by immunoSEQ multiplex PCR; TCRdb stores in-frame clones only, minus some. The sample records 80,000 to 100,000 clones, around nine tenths being singletons. Sample: peripheral blood, taken on day 0 of AZD1222 vaccination. The receptors come from an adult in good health.

This clone was counted between two and nine times. The CDR3 loop is CASSQDPTGYGYTF. The CDR3 DNA is TGCGCCAGCAGCCAAGATCCTACCGGCTATGGCTACACCTTC. The chain combines TRBV4-1 with TRBJ1-2; D gene uncertain. The CDR3 loop spans 14 amino acids. The ends were cut back, 0 bases at V and 4 bases at J, with 9 bases in the middle. CDR1 MGHRA and CDR2 YSYEKL come from the germline V gene.

The V gene is TRBV27, the J gene TRBJ2-6; maybe TRBD1 (6 bases). CDR1 is MNHEY and CDR2 is SMNVEV in the germline V gene (reference sequence). V was cut by 5 bases and J by 4 bases, with 12 bases left in between. The CDR3 is 15 residues long. The CDR3 DNA reads TGTGCCAGCAGTCTCACAGGGTCCGGGGCCAACGTCCTGACTTTC. This encodes CASSLTGSGANVLTF.

V and J are TRBV27 and TRBJ2-1; 10 positions agree with TRBD2. Trimming at V came to 2 bases and at J to 9 bases, leaving 4 bases not matched to a gene. The CDR3 runs to 14 residues. Looked up from germline, CDR1 is MNHEY and CDR2 is SMNVEV (reference sequence). Here the CDR3 reads CASSLGGLAFEQFF. For the CDR3, the DNA is TGTGCCAGCAGTTTAGGGGGACTAGCGTTTGAGCAGTTCTTC.

The chain couples TRBV6-6 to TRBJ1-1, with TRBD1 matching 7 bases. CDR3 length: 16 residues. Trimming cost V 0 bases and J 1 base; bases outside gene matches: 5. Germline V gene sequence: CDR1 MNHNY, CDR2 SVGAGI (reference sequence). CDR3 coding DNA: TGTGCCAGCAGTTACTCGACGAGGGGGCCGAACACTGAAGCTTTCTTT. This codes for CASSYSTRGPNTEAFF.

The genes are TRBV7-9 and TRBJ2-7; 10 bases match TRBD1. The germline CDR1 and CDR2 sequences are SEHNR and FQNEAQ (reference sequence). V was pared by 1 base and J by 3 bases, with 6 bases of the junction left unmatched. The CDR3 sequence is 16 residues long. The CDR3 protein is CASSLVWDRGVYEQYF. DNA for the CDR3: TGTGCCAGCAGCTTAGTTTGGGACAGGGGCGTCTACGAGCAGTACTTC. Full variable domain (outside the CDR3, taken from reference TRBV7-9 and TRBJ2-7): DTGVSQNPRHKITKRGQNVTFRCDPISEHNRLYWYRQTLGQGPEFLTYFQNEAQLEKSRLLSDRFSAERPKGSFSTLEIQRTEQGDSAMYLCASSLVWDRGVYEQYFGPGTRLTVT.

The table lists this clone with a count of one. The V and J genes are TRBV19 and TRBJ2-7; the match to TRBD1 covers 7 bases. V lost 4 bases and J lost 7; bases outside the gene matches: 19. The CDR3 spans 17 residues. Germline V lookup: CDR1 LNHDA, CDR2 SQIVND (reference sequence). The CDR3 coding sequence is TGTGCCAGTAGTACAACAAATACCAGGACAGGCCGTTTGGAGCAGTACTTC. Protein sequence: CASSTTNTRTGRLEQYF.

The chain uses TRBV5-1 and TRBJ1-4, with D perhaps matching TRBD1 (6 bases). Germline V gives CDR1 SGHRS, CDR2 YFSETQ. The CDR3 consists of 13 residues. V was shortened by 7 bases and J by 6 bases, with 13 bases between the two germline ends. CDR3 bases: TGCGCCAGCGGCCGAGGGGGTGATGAAAAACTGTTTTTT. Translation gives CASGRGGDEKLFF.

The rearrangement uses TRBV19 and TRBJ1-2, with 9 bases lining up with TRBD1. Germline CDR1 LNHDA, CDR2 SQIVND (reference sequence). V shed 10 bases and J 2 bases; nucleotides not matched to a gene: 8. This CDR3 spans 14 amino acids. The CDR3 coding sequence is TGTGCCACTAAACCGGGACAGGGAAACTATGGCTACACCTTC. This gives the protein CATKPGQGNYGYTF. The full variable domain, completed using reference TRBV19 and TRBJ1-2, is DGGITQSPKYLFRKEGQNVTLSCEQNLNHDAMYWYRQDPGQGLRLIYYSQIVNDFQKGDIAEGYSVSREKKESFPLTVTSAQKNPTAFYLCATKPGQGNYGYTFGSGTRLTVV.

The chain couples TRBV3-1 (or the pseudogene TRBV3-2) to TRBJ2-7; 10 positions match TRBD2. The CDR3 has 15 amino acids. Trimming removed 5 bases from V and 4 bases from J; junction bases left unmatched: 8. CDR1 and CDR2 from the germline V gene are LGHDT and YNNKEL (reference sequence). The CDR3 region has the DNA TGTGCCAGCAGCGAAACTAGCGGGACGCAGTACGAGCAGTACTTC. Amino acid sequence: CASSETSGTQYEQYF.

Only one count was recorded for this clone. This chain connects TRBV30 to TRBJ2-7, with no clear D. Trimming removed 0 bases at V and 4 bases at J, with 4 bases between. CDR1 and CDR2 from the germline V gene are GTSNPN and SVGIG (reference sequence). The CDR3 spans 11 residues. The CDR3 sequence: CAWSVGYEQYF. The DNA for the CDR3 is TGTGCCTGGAGTGTGGGGTACGAGCAGTACTTC.